The clone carrying this T cell receptor beta chain was counted a few times. The antigen is unknown. CDR3 length: 17 amino acids. V was pared by 3 bases and J by 2 bases, with 7 bases of the junction left unmatched. Per the germline V gene, CDR1 is SGHNT and CDR2 is YENEEA. This sample was taken from a study of identical twins. Whole-study results and caveats: For out-of-frame alpha sequences shared by twins, low generation probability was in excess.

Healthy Caucasians, and only they, were the donors. A universal primer site was incorporated via template switching, and the cDNA contained unique molecular identifiers. TCRdb re-analysed the 5' RACE reads in MiXCR, keeping a single row per CDR3 protein. In the table there are about 200,000 distinct CDR3 sequences, 6.5% to 8% of which are singletons. The data also belong to a second study, concerning T cells expressing NK-cell markers.

The source of this sequence is a woman aged 18-29 years in good health. V is TRBV11-3 and J is TRBJ2-3; 11 bases map to TRBD2. The sample was CD8+ T cells sorted from blood. The CDR3 sequence: CASSFSLAGGNTDTQYF. In nucleotides, the CDR3 is TGTGCCAGCAGCTTCTCCCTAGCGGGGGGAAACACAGATACGCAGTATTTT. The whole variable domain, remainder taken from reference TRBV11-3 and TRBJ2-3, is EAGVVQSPRYKIIEKKQPVAFWCNPISGHNTLYWYLQNLGQGPELLIRYENEEAVDDSQLPKDRFSAERLKGVDSTLKIQPAELGDSAVYLCASSFSLAGGNTDTQYFGPGTRLTVL.